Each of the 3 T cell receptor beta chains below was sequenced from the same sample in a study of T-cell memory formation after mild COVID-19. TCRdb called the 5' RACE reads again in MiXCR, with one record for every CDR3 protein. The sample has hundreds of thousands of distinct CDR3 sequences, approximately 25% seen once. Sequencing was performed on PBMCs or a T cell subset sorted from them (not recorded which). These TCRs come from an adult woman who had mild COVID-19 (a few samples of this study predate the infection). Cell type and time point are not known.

In nucleotides, the CDR3 is TGTGCTAGTGGTTTGGTCCGAGTTGAAGCTTTCTTT. It yields the protein CASGLVRVEAFF. J is TRBJ1-1 and V is TRBV12-5; the D is unclear. This CDR3 contains 12 residues. From germline, CDR1 is LGHNT and CDR2 FRNRAP. V lost 0 bases and J lost 7, with 6 bases in between.

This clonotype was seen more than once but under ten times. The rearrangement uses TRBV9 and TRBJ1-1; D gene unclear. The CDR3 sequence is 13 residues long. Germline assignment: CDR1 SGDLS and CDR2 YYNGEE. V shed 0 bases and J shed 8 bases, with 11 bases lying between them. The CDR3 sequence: CASSVDLVEEAFF. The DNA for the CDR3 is TGTGCCAGCAGCGTAGATCTGGTGGAAGAAGCTTTCTTT.

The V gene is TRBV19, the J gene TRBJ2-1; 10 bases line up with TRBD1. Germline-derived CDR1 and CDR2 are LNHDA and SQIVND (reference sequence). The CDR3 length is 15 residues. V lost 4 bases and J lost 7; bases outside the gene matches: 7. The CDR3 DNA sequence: TGTGCCAGTAGTAATCCGGGACAGGGGACAAATGAGCAGTTCTTC. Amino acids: CASSNPGQGTNEQFF.